This T cell receptor beta chain was sequenced for a study of post-analysis software for immune sequencing data. Study background: Multiple sclerosis in the patients followed relapsing-remitting, secondary progressive and progressive-relapsing courses.

For this clonotype: Its target is not known.

The study, taken as a whole, reports: F measure clustering grouped samples strongly by preparation batch. In patients, about five TRBV segments were more frequent than in controls, with TRBV5-6, TRBV5-1 and TRBV20-1 among them.

With 0 bases clipped from V and 1 base from J, the junction kept 5 bases outside the gene matches. The CDR3 is 17 amino acids. Looked up from germline, CDR1 is DFQATT and CDR2 is SNEGSKA (reference sequence). Unique molecular identifiers featured in each of the TCR beta cDNA libraries. In TCRdb, the PCR reads were re-called with MiXCR into one record per CDR3 protein. The data show hundreds of thousands of distinct CDR3 sequences, with about 57% seen just once and over 4% held by the top ten. The receptor comes from a girl aged 5 to 17 with multiple sclerosis. The sample comprised blood. This rearrangement joins TRBV20-1 to TRBJ2-4; the match to TRBD2 covers 11 bases. The CDR3 here is CSAREASGGTAKNIQYF. The CDR3 nucleotides are TGCAGTGCTAGAGAGGCTAGCGGGGGGACGGCCAAAAACATTCAGTACTTC.